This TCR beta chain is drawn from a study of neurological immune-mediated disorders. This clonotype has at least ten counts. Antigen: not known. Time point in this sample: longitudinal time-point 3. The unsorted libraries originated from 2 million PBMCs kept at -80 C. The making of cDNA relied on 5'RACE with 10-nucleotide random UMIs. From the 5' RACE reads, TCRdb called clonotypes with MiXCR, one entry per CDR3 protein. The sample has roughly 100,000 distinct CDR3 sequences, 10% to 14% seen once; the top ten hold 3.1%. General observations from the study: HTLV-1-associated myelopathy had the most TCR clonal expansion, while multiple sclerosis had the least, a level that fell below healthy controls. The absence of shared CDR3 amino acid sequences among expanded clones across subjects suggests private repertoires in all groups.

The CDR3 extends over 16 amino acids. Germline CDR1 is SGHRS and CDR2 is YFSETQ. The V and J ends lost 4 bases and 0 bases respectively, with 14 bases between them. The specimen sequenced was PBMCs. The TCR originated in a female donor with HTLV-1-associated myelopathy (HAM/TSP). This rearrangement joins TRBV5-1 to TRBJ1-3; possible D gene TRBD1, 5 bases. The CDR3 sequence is CASSLGLTASGNTIYF. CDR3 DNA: TGCGCCAGCAGCCTGGGACTAACCGCCTCTGGAAACACCATATATTTT.